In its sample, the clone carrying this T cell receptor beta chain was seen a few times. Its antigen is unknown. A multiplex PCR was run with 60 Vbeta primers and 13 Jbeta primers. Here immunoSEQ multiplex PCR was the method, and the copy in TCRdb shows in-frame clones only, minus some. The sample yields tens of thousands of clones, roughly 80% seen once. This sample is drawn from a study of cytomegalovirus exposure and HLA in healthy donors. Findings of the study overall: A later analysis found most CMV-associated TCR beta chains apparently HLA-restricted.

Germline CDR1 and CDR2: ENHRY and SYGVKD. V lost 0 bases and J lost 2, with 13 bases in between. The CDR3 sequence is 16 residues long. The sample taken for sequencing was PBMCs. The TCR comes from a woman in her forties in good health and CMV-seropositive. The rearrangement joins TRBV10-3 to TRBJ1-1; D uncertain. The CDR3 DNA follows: TGTGCCATCAGTGAGTCGAGCCGAGAGAAAAACACTGAAGCTTTCTTT. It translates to CAISESSREKNTEAFF.